This paragraph reports one T cell receptor (beta chain). Its antigen is unknown. The sample originates from a study of CD8 T cells in Susac syndrome. Across the whole study: Among the Susac syndrome patients who underwent sequencing, about six had clinically active disease, while roughly eight of them were in remission. Patients with Susac syndrome were therapy-naive, on corticosteroids, or on intravenous immunoglobulin alone at the time that blood was drawn. Study-level results: Expansion of clones was not seen in the CD4+ T cell repertoires of Susac syndrome.

An amount of RNA that ranged from about 0.45 to 1 ug was reverse transcribed with random hexamers. TCR beta CDR3 was amplified by immunoSEQ multiplex PCR. This amplification extended across 54 Vbeta and 13 Jbeta segments. TCRdb called the immunoSEQ multiplex PCR reads again in MiXCR, with one record for every CDR3 protein. This table has 150,000 to 190,000 distinct CDR3 sequences, 95% appearing once. CDR1 and CDR2 from the germline V gene are MGHDK and SYGVNS. This CDR3 comprises 14 residues. V was pared by 3 bases and J by 4 bases, with 12 bases between. Specimen: CD4+ T cells from PBMCs. This sequence was found in a human donor with Susac syndrome. This sequence joins TRBV25-1 and TRBJ1-2, with TRBD1 as a possible D gene (5 bases). The CDR3 nucleotides are TGTGCCAGCAGTGATCCAGGGAGCCCCTATGGCTACACCTTC. Encoded protein: CASSDPGSPYGYTF.